These 5 T cell receptor beta chains were sequenced from one sample in a study of blood T cell repertoires in COVID-19. Clones were read by immunoSEQ multiplex PCR, and TCRdb kept only the in-frame ones, dropping some. This table has about 210,000 clones, 90% to 95% appearing once. The sequenced material came from peripheral blood. Source of these receptors: a man younger than 45 with acute or convalescent COVID-19.

The chain joins TRBV6-5 to TRBJ2-1; 12 bases fit TRBD1. CDR3 size: 16 residues. V shed 0 bases and J 6 bases; nucleotides not matched to a gene: 3. Germline assignment: CDR1 MNHEY and CDR2 SVGAGI. The CDR3 sequence: CASSYSRDRGLNEQFF. The CDR3 nucleotides are TGTGCCAGCAGTTACTCCCGGGACAGGGGGCTCAATGAGCAGTTCTTC.

This chain connects TRBV2 to TRBJ1-1; maybe TRBD1 (5 bases). Trimming removed 6 bases at V and 5 bases at J, with 13 bases between. The V gene's germline CDR1 is SNHLY and CDR2 FYNNEI. The CDR3 spans 13 residues. CDR3 sequence: CASRDWGVTEAFF. The CDR3 region has the DNA TGTGCCAGCAGAGACTGGGGGGTTACTGAAGCTTTCTTT.

The chain employs TRBV7-3 and TRBJ2-1, with 8 bases matching TRBD2. The J segment lost 6 bases and the V segment lost 2 bases, leaving 9 bases of the junction unmatched. CDR1 is SGHTA, CDR2 FQGTGA, per germline. This CDR3 contains 16 residues. DNA for the CDR3: TGTGCCAGCAGCTTAGACCCTAGCGGGCTGTTCAATGAGCAGTTCTTC. It specifies CASSLDPSGLFNEQFF. The full variable domain, with the rest looked up from reference TRBV7-3 and TRBJ2-1, is GAGVSQTPSNKVTEKGKYVELRCDPISGHTALYWYRQSLGQGPEFLIYFQGTGAADDSGLPNDRFFAVRPEGSVSTLKIQRTERGDSAVYLCASSLDPSGLFNEQFFGPGTRLTVL.

The chain recombines TRBV2 with TRBJ1-2, with D possibly matching TRBD1 (6 bases). Germline assignment: CDR1 SNHLY and CDR2 FYNNEI. The CDR3 is made up of 14 amino acids. The V end was cut by 7 bases, the J end by 5 bases, with 17 bases between. The CDR3 coding sequence is TGTGCCAGCACGCCAGGAGGGGGGGGTTATGGCTACACCTTC. Amino acids: CASTPGGGGYGYTF.

J is TRBJ1-5 and V is TRBV3-1 (or the pseudogene TRBV3-2); D gene ambiguous. The CDR3 runs 15 residues. Germline loops: CDR1 LGHDT, CDR2 YNNKEL (reference sequence). V was shortened by 0 bases and J by 5 bases, with 11 bases between the two germline ends. The CDR3 DNA sequence: TGTGCCAGCAGCCAAGAGCGGGGTGGCGATCAGCCCCAGCATTTT. Protein sequence: CASSQERGGDQPQHF.